These 15 T cell receptor beta chains were sequenced from one sample in a study of radiation and T cells in renal cell carcinoma. Treatment given: treatment-naive control, cytoreductive nephrectomy. Produced via immunoSEQ multiplex PCR; TCRdb's table is partial and in-frame only. The top ten clones hold around 10% of a sample with under 11,000 clones, roughly 58% of them seen once. The source was tumor tissue, collected from a patient whose treatment was nephrectomy without radiotherapy. The receptors come from a middle-aged man with renal cell carcinoma.

On this clone: Other DNA sequences from this sample encode an identical CDR3 as well. Here the CDR3 DNA reads TGTGCCAGCAGCGGGGGGACTAGCGGACTCACAGATACGCAGTATTTT. It specifies CASSGGTSGLTDTQYF. This chain joins TRBV9 and TRBJ2-3, with 11 positions matching TRBD2. Germline V lookup: CDR1 SGDLS, CDR2 YYNGEE. Germline trimming cut 3 bases from V and 2 bases from J; bases unmatched to any gene: 5. CDR3 length equals 16 residues.

The chain has TRBV5-1 and TRBJ2-3; 7 bases fit TRBD1. With 4 bases clipped from V and 1 base from J, the junction kept 6 bases outside the gene matches. The CDR3 has 15 residues. Germline V CDR1 and CDR2: SGHRS, YFSETQ. CDR3 protein: CASSLGTARTDTQYF. The CDR3 DNA reads TGCGCCAGCAGCCTGGGGACAGCCCGCACAGATACGCAGTATTTT.

This clone is medium-sized. The genes are TRBV7-9 and TRBJ2-2; D gene unclear. Germline lookup yields CDR1 SEHNR and CDR2 FQNEAQ (reference sequence). Trimming removed 2 bases at V and 2 bases at J, with 12 bases between. CDR3 length: 16 amino acids. The CDR3 region is CASSLRIGPNTGELFF. The DNA for the CDR3 is TGTGCCAGCAGCTTAAGGATAGGACCCAACACCGGGGAGCTGTTTTTT.

This clone has only one observation. The chain couples TRBV7-2 to TRBJ2-7; TRBD2 matches 14 bases. CDR3 length: 15 amino acids. Germline loops: CDR1 SGHTA, CDR2 FQGNSA. Trimming cost V 6 bases and J 2 bases; bases outside gene matches: 3. The chain's CDR3 is CASRSTSGRAYEQYF. The CDR3 region has the DNA TGTGCCAGCAGATCGACTAGCGGGAGGGCCTACGAGCAGTACTTC.

The rearrangement links TRBV4-2 to TRBJ2-1; 8 positions agree with TRBD1. The CDR3 is made up of 16 amino acids. J lost 5 bases, V lost 4 bases, and 10 bases had no gene match. Per germline, CDR1 LGHNA and CDR2 YNFKEQ. Written as DNA, the CDR3 is TGTGCCAGCAGCCTGGAACGGGCGGGACAGGACAATGAGCAGTTCTTC. Translating gives CASSLERAGQDNEQFF.

The rearrangement links TRBV28 to TRBJ2-7; TRBD1 matches 7 bases. Trimming cost V 5 bases and J 2 bases; bases outside gene matches: 6. The germline V gene encodes CDR1 MDHEN and CDR2 SYDVKM. The CDR3 covers 14 residues. CDR3 coding DNA: TGTGCCAGCAGTCCGGTGACAGGGACCTACGAGCAGTACTTC. Translation: CASSPVTGTYEQYF.

The V call is TRBV20-1, the J call TRBJ2-7; D uncertain. Germline CDR1 DFQATT, CDR2 SNEGSKA (reference sequence). The CDR3 runs 11 residues. Deletions cut 6 bases from V and 5 bases from J, with 11 bases between. CDR3 coding DNA: TGCAGTGCGACAACCGATCACGAGCAGTACTTC. This translates into CSATTDHEQYF.

As concerns this clone: Compared with germline, one end of the junction differs, possibly owing to a read error. The chain employs TRBV6-1 and TRBJ1-2; the match to TRBD1 covers 8 bases. This CDR3 comprises 16 residues. Germline lookup yields CDR1 MNHNS and CDR2 SASEGT. The DNA of the CDR3 is TGTGCCACCAGTGATTCGCGCTGGACAGGGAGTTATGGCTACACCTTC. Amino acids: CATSDSRWTGSYGYTF.

This chain joins TRBV7-3 and TRBJ1-5; a possible D gene is TRBD1 (5 bases). Looked up from germline, CDR1 is SGHTA and CDR2 is FQGTGA. V was cut by 4 bases and J by 1 base, with 20 bases left in between. The CDR3 loop spans 18 amino acids. This CDR3 is CASSSPLGAGGSNQPQHF. Written as DNA, the CDR3 is TGTGCCAGCAGCTCCCCCTTAGGAGCTGGGGGGAGCAATCAGCCCCAGCATTTT.

As DNA, the CDR3 is TGCGCCAGCAGCCAAGTGGGACAGCCATATGGCTACACCTTC. Its translation: CASSQVGQPYGYTF. The V gene is TRBV4-1, the J gene TRBJ1-2, with 7 bases identical to TRBD1. V was pared by 1 base and J by 5 bases, with 4 bases of the junction left unmatched. CDR3 size: 14 residues. Per the germline V gene, CDR1 is MGHRA and CDR2 is YSYEKL.

This clone has just one count. The genes are TRBV6-5 and TRBJ2-3; 8 bases line up with TRBD2. Germline CDR1 reads MNHEY; CDR2 reads SVGAGI. This CDR3 is built from 16 residues. V was pared by 2 bases and J by 0 bases, with 4 bases of the junction left unmatched. DNA for the CDR3: TGTGCCAGCAGTTACGATGCTAGCGGGAGCACAGATACGCAGTATTTT. Protein: CASSYDASGSTDTQYF.

The rearrangement uses TRBV6-6 and TRBJ2-2, with no clear D. The V gene lost 2 bases and the J gene lost 3 bases, with 13 bases spanning the gap. CDR1 MNHNY and CDR2 SVGAGI come from the germline V gene (reference sequence). The CDR3 sequence is 16 residues long. The CDR3 spells CASSYRAVTDTGELFF. CDR3 DNA: TGTGCCAGCAGTTACAGGGCGGTCACGGACACCGGGGAGCTGTTTTTT.

The V and J genes are TRBV7-9 and TRBJ2-5; D remains ambiguous. V was pared by 5 bases and J by 4 bases, with 11 bases between. The CDR3 runs 13 residues. CDR1 and CDR2 (germline): SEHNR, FQNEAQ (reference sequence). This CDR3 is CASSPRLVETQYF. CDR3 DNA sequence: TGTGCCAGCAGCCCTCGACTGGTAGAGACCCAGTACTTC.

The chain carries TRBV5-6 and TRBJ2-5, with D perhaps matching TRBD1 or TRBD2 (5 bases each). This CDR3 spans 14 amino acids. The V end lost 4 bases, the J end lost 2 bases, and 12 bases lay between the germline ends. The germline CDR1 and CDR2 sequences are SGHDT and YYEEEE. Here the CDR3 DNA reads TGTGCCAGCAGCCGGGGAACAGGACAAGAGACCCAGTACTTC. Amino acid sequence: CASSRGTGQETQYF.

This clone showed up just a few times. V usage is TRBV7-8 and J usage is TRBJ2-1, with D unresolved. The CDR3 sequence is 14 residues long. CDR1 and CDR2 from the germline V gene are SGHVS and FQNEAQ. V lost 1 base and J lost 2, with 6 bases in between. The chain's CDR3 is CASSLVRAYNEQFF. CDR3 DNA: TGTGCCAGCAGCTTAGTAAGAGCCTACAATGAGCAGTTCTTC.